Following are 32 T cell receptor beta chains from one sample sequenced in a study of cytomegalovirus exposure and HLA in healthy donors. The PCR had 60 Vbeta and 13 Jbeta primers. Clones were sequenced by immunoSEQ multiplex PCR, and TCRdb holds only the in-frame ones, with some missing. The sample table includes 200,000 or so clones. The sample was PBMCs. The receptors shown here come from a girl aged 2-10 years in good health and CMV-seropositive.

DNA of the CDR3: TGTGCCAGTAGTCCTCGGGGGACAGGGGTCGTGGAGACCCAGTACTTC. Protein sequence: CASSPRGTGVVETQYF. V is TRBV19 and J is TRBJ2-5, with 10 bases identical to TRBD1. The CDR3 is 16 residues long. Looked up from germline, CDR1 is LNHDA and CDR2 is SQIVND (reference sequence). After removal of 5 bases from V and 5 bases from J, the junction contained 11 bases not matched to a gene.

V is TRBV7-9 and J is TRBJ2-1; TRBD2 is a possible D gene (5 bases). The ends were cut back, 3 bases at V and 6 bases at J, with 9 bases in the middle. This CDR3 has 13 amino acids. Germline CDR1 reads SEHNR; CDR2 reads FQNEAQ (reference sequence). The DNA of the CDR3 is TGTGCCAGCAGCTTTCCCGGAGGCAATGAGCAGTTCTTC. Protein product: CASSFPGGNEQFF.

The chain joins TRBV28 to TRBJ1-2, with D possibly being TRBD1 (5 bases). CDR1 is MDHEN, CDR2 SYDVKM, per germline. V was trimmed by 6 bases and J by 8 bases, leaving 19 bases between them. CDR3 length: 14 amino acids. The DNA of the CDR3 is TGTGCCAGCAGCTGGACCAGGGAGGGCGAAGGCTACACCTTC. Translating gives CASSWTREGEGYTF.

The chain uses TRBV7-2 and TRBJ2-5; 16 nucleotides line up with TRBD2. The germline gives CDR1 SGHTA, CDR2 FQGNSA. This CDR3 contains 17 residues. Trimming took 2 bases from V and 4 from J; bases not matched to a gene: 4. CDR3 residues: CASSLKGLAGGAETQYF. In DNA form, the CDR3 reads TGTGCCAGCAGCTTAAAGGGACTAGCGGGAGGGGCAGAGACCCAGTACTTC.

V is TRBV5-1 and J is TRBJ2-5; TRBD1 agrees at 9 bases. This CDR3 contains 14 residues. Per the germline V gene, CDR1 is SGHRS and CDR2 is YFSETQ. V was clipped by 5 bases and J by 9 bases; unmatched bases: 11. CDR3 loop: CASRGRDRVEAQYF. CDR3 in DNA: TGCGCCAGCAGGGGTCGGGACAGGGTCGAGGCCCAGTACTTC.

The chain couples TRBV11-2 to TRBJ2-7, with D tentatively TRBD1 (6 bases). Germline lookup yields CDR1 SGHAT and CDR2 FQNNGV. Trimming removed 1 base at V and 3 bases at J, with 7 bases between. The CDR3 runs to 13 residues. This CDR3 reads CASSLAQGYEQYF. In nucleotides, the CDR3 is TGTGCCAGCAGCTTAGCACAGGGCTACGAGCAGTACTTC. The complete variable domain, with remaining parts taken from reference TRBV11-2 and TRBJ2-7, reads EAGVAQSPRYKIIEKRQSVAFWCNPISGHATLYWYQQILGQGPKLLIQFQNNGVVDDSQLPKDRFSAERLKGVDSTLKIQPAKLEDSAVYLCASSLAQGYEQYFGPGTRLTVT.

This chain joins TRBV28 and TRBJ1-1; 9 nucleotides agree with TRBD1. The junction had 9 bases not matched to a gene; V was cut back by 7 bases and J by 6 bases. Per germline, CDR1 MDHEN and CDR2 SYDVKM. The CDR3 runs to 14 residues. CDR3 sequence: CASNLRTGAAEAFF. The CDR3 DNA is TGTGCCAGCAACCTGAGGACAGGGGCGGCTGAAGCTTTCTTT.

The chain carries TRBV27 and TRBJ1-1; D uncertain. The length of the CDR3 is 15 residues. The V end lost 5 bases, the J end lost 6 bases, and 19 bases lay between the germline ends. Germline V lookup: CDR1 MNHEY, CDR2 SMNVEV (reference sequence). The CDR3 reads CASSGTGKRGPEAFF. Written as DNA, the CDR3 is TGTGCCAGCAGTGGAACGGGGAAGAGAGGCCCTGAAGCTTTCTTT.

The chain's CDR3 is CSVSGQGPSYEQYF. CDR3 nucleotides: TGCAGCGTTTCGGGACAGGGGCCCTCCTACGAGCAGTACTTC. This chain uses TRBV29-1 with TRBJ2-7, with 10 bases matching TRBD1. The CDR3 extends over 14 amino acids. V dropped 5 bases and J dropped 0; count of bases not matched to a gene: 4. Germline CDR1 SQVTM, CDR2 ANQGSEA.

The chain carries TRBV19 and TRBJ1-2, with 9 bases matching TRBD1. In germline, CDR1 is LNHDA, CDR2 SQIVND (reference sequence). V was pared by 5 bases and J by 4 bases, with 14 bases of the junction left unmatched. This CDR3 region has 17 residues. The chain's CDR3 is CASSGVWTGDFSYGYTF. Written as DNA, the CDR3 is TGTGCCAGTAGTGGGGTTTGGACAGGGGATTTCAGCTATGGCTACACCTTC.

This rearrangement joins TRBV14 to TRBJ1-6; D perhaps matches TRBD1 (5 bases). V lost 3 bases, J lost 3 bases, and 15 bases lay in between. The CDR3 has 17 residues. CDR1 SGHDN and CDR2 FVKESK come from the germline V gene. CDR3: CASSQGGNSLYNSPLHF. The CDR3 nucleotides are TGTGCCAGCAGCCAGGGGGGAAACAGCCTCTATAATTCACCCCTCCACTTT.

The chain uses TRBV6-1 and TRBJ2-3, with 7 bases fitting TRBD2. Trimming removed 8 bases from V and 2 bases from J; junction bases left unmatched: 10. The CDR3 is 15 amino acids. Germline assignment: CDR1 MNHNS and CDR2 SASEGT. Written as DNA, the CDR3 is TGTGCCAGCTGGGGGGGGTTGGGTTTCACAGATACGCAGTATTTT. Residues: CASWGGLGFTDTQYF.

The V gene is TRBV5-1, the J gene TRBJ2-1; 7 bases map to TRBD2. CDR1 is SGHRS, CDR2 YFSETQ, per germline. The CDR3 is 12 residues long. The ends lost 7 bases at V and 6 bases at J; junction bases unmatched: 4. Here the CDR3 reads CASEAGPNEQFF. The CDR3 DNA is TGCGCCAGCGAAGCGGGACCCAATGAGCAGTTCTTC. Drawing the rest from reference TRBV5-1 and TRBJ2-1, the complete variable domain is KAGVTQTPRYLIKTRGQQVTLSCSPISGHRSVSWYQQTPGQGLQFLFEYFSETQRNKGNFPGRFSGRQFSNSRSEMNVSTLELGDSALYLCASEAGPNEQFFGPGTRLTVL.

The chain is built from TRBV18 and TRBJ1-1; D not resolved. V lost 3 bases, J lost 10 bases, and 21 bases lay in between. The germline CDR1 and CDR2 sequences are KGHSH and LQKENI. The CDR3 runs to 15 residues. The CDR3 loop reads CASSPSPQPADTAFF. DNA for the CDR3: TGTGCCAGCTCACCTAGCCCCCAGCCGGCGGATACAGCTTTCTTT.

The chain joins TRBV19 to TRBJ2-1; D remains unclear. V dropped 1 base and J dropped 4 bases, with 5 bases sitting between them. The germline V gene encodes CDR1 LNHDA and CDR2 SQIVND (reference sequence). The CDR3 sequence is 13 residues long. In DNA form, the CDR3 reads TGTGCCAGTAGTATAGGACTGTACAATGAGCAGTTCTTC. Residues: CASSIGLYNEQFF.

The chain has TRBV7-2 and TRBJ2-5, with D unclear. The CDR3 runs to 15 residues. Trimming removed 2 bases at V and 6 bases at J, with 16 bases between. Per the germline V gene, CDR1 is SGHTA and CDR2 is FQGNSA. The CDR3 loop is CASSLSASFVQTQYF. The CDR3 DNA reads as TGTGCCAGCAGCTTAAGCGCCAGCTTCGTGCAGACCCAGTACTTC.

This chain joins TRBV29-1 and TRBJ2-5; no reliable D call. From germline, CDR1 is SQVTM and CDR2 ANQGSEA. This CDR3 has 12 residues. The germline V and J ends were trimmed by 3 bases and 4 bases, with 9 bases remaining between them. CDR3 nucleotides: TGCAGCGTTGAGTGGAGATTAGAGACCCAGTACTTC. This codes for CSVEWRLETQYF.

The chain links TRBV28 to TRBJ2-2; maybe TRBD1 (6 bases). The CDR3 spans 15 residues. Germline V lookup: CDR1 MDHEN, CDR2 SYDVKM. The V end lost 4 bases, the J end lost 6 bases, and 15 bases lay between the germline ends. The CDR3 DNA follows: TGTGCCAGCAGTTCACCTCAGGGGTGGGCCGGGGAGCTGTTTTTT. Encoded protein: CASSSPQGWAGELFF. The full variable domain, in which reference TRBV28 and TRBJ2-2 provide the parts outside the CDR3, is DVKVTQSSRYLVKRTGEKVFLECVQDMDHENMFWYRQDPGLGLRLIYFSYDVKMKEKGDIPEGYSVSREKKERFSLILESASTNQTSMYLCASSSPQGWAGELFFGEGSRLTVL.

The chain links TRBV2 to TRBJ2-7, with D maybe TRBD2 (5 bases). V dropped 0 bases and J dropped 6 bases, with 15 bases sitting between them. This CDR3 comprises 15 residues. Germline-derived CDR1 and CDR2 are SNHLY and FYNNEI. CDR3 region: CASSEARRAGAEQYF. CDR3 nucleotide sequence: TGTGCCAGCAGTGAAGCGCGGCGGGCGGGCGCCGAGCAGTACTTC.

The CDR3 reads CASSKGQGYGEQYF. The CDR3 DNA follows: TGCGCCAGCAGCAAGGGACAGGGTTATGGCGAGCAGTACTTC. The V and J genes are TRBV5-1 and TRBJ2-7; 9 nucleotides match TRBD1. Germline trimming cut 4 bases from V and 6 bases from J; bases unmatched to any gene: 8. This CDR3 spans 14 amino acids. Germline CDR1 and CDR2: SGHRS and YFSETQ.

The chain is built from TRBV15 and TRBJ2-2; 8 bases align to TRBD1. V lost 8 bases to trimming and J lost 4 bases; unmatched junction nucleotides: 3. Germline V gene data show CDR1 as LNHNV and CDR2 as YYDKDF (reference sequence). The CDR3 runs 13 residues. The DNA of the CDR3 is TGTGCCACCCGACAGGGGCGCACCGGGGAGCTGTTTTTT. It is translated as CATRQGRTGELFF.

V and J are TRBV18 and TRBJ2-5, with a tentative D call TRBD1 (5 bases). Germline V gene sequence: CDR1 KGHSH, CDR2 LQKENI. This CDR3 spans 14 amino acids. Trimming shortened V by 1 base and J by 4 bases, and 10 bases separated the two germline ends. In DNA, the CDR3 is TGTGCCAGCTCACCACAGGGGCGCAGAGAGACCCAGTACTTC. Its translation: CASSPQGRRETQYF.

This sequence joins TRBV2 and TRBJ1-4; D is undetermined. Trimming pared 2 bases from V and 8 bases from J, leaving 15 bases between. Per the germline V gene, CDR1 is SNHLY and CDR2 is FYNNEI. The CDR3 runs 15 residues. The CDR3 loop reads CASSERSASGEKLFF. The CDR3 DNA sequence: TGTGCCAGCAGTGAAAGGTCCGCGTCGGGGGAAAAACTGTTTTTT.

This chain links TRBV28 with TRBJ2-1; 10 bases agree with TRBD2. The trim removed 3 bases at V and 9 bases at J, leaving 11 bases unmatched. The germline CDR1 and CDR2 sequences are MDHEN and SYDVKM. The CDR3 totals 16 residues. CDR3 in amino acids: CASSFGTDSGRVEQFF. CDR3 nucleotide sequence: TGTGCCAGCAGTTTCGGGACCGACAGCGGGAGGGTTGAGCAGTTCTTC.

J is TRBJ2-5 and V is TRBV20-1; the D is unclear. Trimming left V 1 base short and J 5 bases short, with 5 bases between. Germline CDR1 reads DFQATT; CDR2 reads SNEGSKA (reference sequence). The CDR3 has 11 residues. The chain's CDR3 is CSARAMETQYF. DNA of the CDR3: TGCAGTGCTAGAGCTATGGAGACCCAGTACTTC.

This chain uses TRBV18 with TRBJ1-2; D is ambiguous. The CDR3 covers 14 residues. Germline V gives CDR1 KGHSH, CDR2 LQKENI. Trimming pared 0 bases from V and 7 bases from J, leaving 12 bases between. The CDR3 region has the DNA TGTGCCAGCTCACCACCCAACACGGGTTTTGGCTACACCTTC. It translates to CASSPPNTGFGYTF.

The chain has TRBV7-8 and TRBJ1-5; 8 bases map to TRBD1. Germline assignment: CDR1 SGHVS and CDR2 FQNEAQ. Trimming removed 2 bases from V and 5 bases from J; junction bases left unmatched: 5. This CDR3 spans 15 amino acids. The CDR3 coding sequence is TGTGCCAGCAGCTTAAACAGGGGGAGTTATCAGCCCCAGCATTTT. It codes for CASSLNRGSYQPQHF.

The gene calls are TRBV6-1 and TRBJ1-2, with TRBD1 matching 10 bases. Trimming removed 0 bases from V and 5 bases from J; junction bases left unmatched: 12. Germline values: CDR1 MNHNS, CDR2 SASEGT. The CDR3 extends over 18 amino acids. CDR3 DNA sequence: TGTGCCAGCAGTGAAGCCATTGACAGGACAGGGGGAGGTTATGGCTACACCTTC. It yields the protein CASSEAIDRTGGGYGYTF.

This chain links TRBV28 with TRBJ2-3, with TRBD2 matching 7 bases. V trimming: 6 bases; J trimming: 5 bases; junction bases outside the gene matches: 11. Per germline, CDR1 MDHEN and CDR2 SYDVKM. The CDR3 has 15 residues. In nucleotides, the CDR3 is TGTGCCAGCAGACTGGCGGGAGTCCTCGGAGATACGCAGTATTTT. Its protein is CASRLAGVLGDTQYF.

The V and J genes are TRBV27 and TRBJ2-5; D gene unclear. V was clipped by 4 bases and J by 2 bases, with 17 bases between them. The CDR3 is made up of 16 amino acids. The germline V gene encodes CDR1 MNHEY and CDR2 SMNVEV (reference sequence). The CDR3 DNA reads as TGTGCCAGCAGTTCATCCACGAGAATAGAGCAAGAGACCCAGTACTTC. Protein product: CASSSSTRIEQETQYF.

J is TRBJ1-2 and V is TRBV27; TRBD1 matches at 9 bases. Germline CDR1 MNHEY, CDR2 SMNVEV (reference sequence). The junction had 6 bases not matched to a gene; V was cut back by 2 bases and J by 8 bases. CDR3 length: 14 residues. The CDR3: CASSLTRDRVGYTF. The CDR3 nucleotides read TGTGCCAGCAGTTTAACCCGGGACAGGGTCGGCTACACCTTC.

The V call is TRBV15, the J call TRBJ2-1; tentative D call: TRBD2 (6 bases). Germline V CDR1 and CDR2: LNHNV, YYDKDF (reference sequence). The CDR3 covers 15 residues. Trimming pared 5 bases from V and 0 bases from J, leaving 11 bases between. The CDR3: CATSGGSSSYNEQFF. The CDR3 coding sequence is TGTGCCACCAGCGGAGGGTCGAGCTCCTACAATGAGCAGTTCTTC.